A single sample is the source of the 31 T cell receptor beta chains below, sequenced in a study of CD8 T cells in Susac syndrome. When the RNA was reverse transcribed, random hexamers were used with an input of roughly 0.5 to 1 ug. Via MiXCR, TCRdb re-called the immunoSEQ multiplex PCR reads, giving one row per CDR3 protein. The sample shows tens of thousands of distinct CDR3 sequences, 85% to 95% of them seen only once. The specimen sequenced was CD8+ T cells from PBMCs. The receptor set was obtained from a human donor with multiple sclerosis.

The genes are TRBV30 and TRBJ2-7, with D unresolved. In germline, CDR1 is GTSNPN, CDR2 SVGIG (reference sequence). The CDR3 has 10 residues. Trimming left V 1 base short and J 9 bases short, with 7 bases between. The CDR3 DNA is TGTGCCTGGAGTGGGTCAGTGCAGTACTTC. Residues: CAWSGSVQYF.

The J gene is TRBJ1-5, the V gene TRBV2; unclear D gene. Germline assignment: CDR1 SNHLY and CDR2 FYNNEI. The CDR3 is 14 amino acids. Trimming pared 3 bases from V and 3 bases from J, leaving 9 bases between. The CDR3 is CASSEGSLNQPQHF. The CDR3 bases are TGTGCCAGCAGTGAGGGCAGCCTCAATCAGCCCCAGCATTTT.

V gene TRBV4-2 combines with J gene TRBJ1-2; a possible D gene is TRBD1 (5 bases). V lost 4 bases, J lost 4 bases, and 16 bases lay in between. CDR3 length: 15 residues. Germline CDR1 and CDR2: LGHNA and YNFKEQ. The CDR3 spells CASSPTADRGYGYTF. CDR3 sequence (DNA): TGTGCCAGCAGCCCGACAGCGGACCGGGGCTATGGCTACACCTTC.

CDR3 region: CSARGGFGLSYEQYF. CDR3 DNA: TGCAGTGCTAGAGGGGGTTTTGGACTCTCCTACGAGCAGTACTTC. The chain has TRBV20-1 and TRBJ2-7; D is perhaps TRBD2 (5 bases). The germline CDR1 and CDR2 sequences are DFQATT and SNEGSKA (reference sequence). V was cut by 1 base and J by 0 bases, with 13 bases left in between. The CDR3 is made up of 15 amino acids.

In DNA, the CDR3 is TGTGCCAGCAGTTTAACGGGTTTTAGCAATCAGCCCCAGCATTTT. Encoded protein: CASSLTGFSNQPQHF. The chain links TRBV27 to TRBJ1-5; D unclear. The length of the CDR3 is 15 residues. CDR1 and CDR2 from the germline V gene are MNHEY and SMNVEV (reference sequence). V lost 2 bases and J 0 bases, leaving 8 bases between the germline ends.

This rearrangement joins TRBV6-1 to TRBJ2-5; 12 positions agree with TRBD1. CDR1 is MNHNS and CDR2 is SASEGT in the germline V gene. V lost 2 bases and J lost 5; bases outside the gene matches: 9. The CDR3 covers 17 residues. CDR3 region: CASSEYGTGGALETQYF. The CDR3 DNA sequence: TGTGCCAGCAGTGAATATGGGACAGGGGGCGCATTGGAGACCCAGTACTTC.

The J gene is TRBJ1-2, the V gene TRBV9; 7 bases align to TRBD1. This CDR3 region has 17 residues. The V and J ends lost 4 bases and 4 bases, in that order; junction bases with no gene match: 16. Germline loops: CDR1 SGDLS, CDR2 YYNGEE. Written as DNA, the CDR3 is TGTGCCAGCAGCCCACGACAGGGTCCTACGGTTAGCTATGGCTACACCTTC. Its translation: CASSPRQGPTVSYGYTF.

The count of this clonotype is one. The gene calls are TRBV30 and TRBJ2-7; 9 bases map to TRBD1. After removal of 3 bases from V and 4 bases from J, the junction contained 10 bases not matched to a gene. Germline V CDR1 and CDR2: GTSNPN, SVGIG (reference sequence). The CDR3 consists of 15 residues. The CDR3 DNA sequence: TGTGCCTGGAGAATGGGGACAGGGAGTCGATACGAGCAGTACTTC. Translation: CAWRMGTGSRYEQYF.

This rearrangement joins TRBV6-1 to TRBJ2-3; D is undetermined. This CDR3 has 17 amino acids. Germline V lookup: CDR1 MNHNS, CDR2 SASEGT. V lost 5 bases, J lost 0 bases, and 18 bases lay in between. CDR3 sequence reads: CASSNSLRPSSTDTQYF. The DNA for the CDR3 is TGTGCCAGCAGTAATAGTTTGAGACCTTCTAGCACAGATACGCAGTATTTT.

This chain connects TRBV3-1 to TRBJ2-7; 10 bases agree with TRBD2. V lost 4 bases and J lost 7; bases outside the gene matches: 10. The CDR3 runs 15 residues. CDR1 and CDR2 from the germline V gene are LGHDT and YNNKEL (reference sequence). The CDR3 loop reads CASSPFLAGEEEQYF. The CDR3, as DNA: TGTGCCAGCAGCCCATTTCTAGCGGGAGAAGAAGAGCAGTACTTC.

This chain uses TRBV20-1 with TRBJ2-7; D might be TRBD2 (7 bases). The ends were cut back, 2 bases at V and 6 bases at J, with 20 bases in the middle. Germline V CDR1 and CDR2: DFQATT, SNEGSKA (reference sequence). This CDR3 region has 15 residues. The CDR3 loop reads CSARMVGGGLSEQYF. CDR3 DNA: TGCAGTGCTAGAATGGTAGGGGGGGGCCTCAGCGAGCAGTACTTC.

The chain combines TRBV7-9 with TRBJ2-7; 10 bases map to TRBD2. The CDR3 totals 15 residues. Looked up from germline, CDR1 is SEHNR and CDR2 is FQNEAQ (reference sequence). V lost 5 bases to trimming and J lost 4 bases; unmatched junction nucleotides: 8. CDR3 sequence (DNA): TGTGCCAGCAGCCTACCGGGACTAGCGCTTTACGAGCAGTACTTC. Amino acids: CASSLPGLALYEQYF.

Only one count was recorded for this clonotype. V usage is TRBV29-1 and J usage is TRBJ2-2; tentative D call: TRBD2 (6 bases). This CDR3 spans 11 amino acids. Germline V lookup: CDR1 SQVTM, CDR2 ANQGSEA. V lost 5 bases to trimming and J lost 5 bases, with 6 bases between them. The CDR3 nucleotides are TGCAGCGTTAGCGGGACCGGGGAGCTGTTTTTT. Protein: CSVSGTGELFF.

The rearrangement links TRBV6-5 to TRBJ2-1; 10 bases map to TRBD2. Germline loops: CDR1 MNHEY, CDR2 SVGAGI. V lost 2 bases, J lost 5 bases, and 9 bases stayed unmatched. The CDR3 loop spans 17 amino acids. Here the CDR3 DNA reads TGTGCCAGCAGTTACCGCCCTAGCGGGAGATTGAACAATGAGCAGTTCTTC. It yields the protein CASSYRPSGRLNNEQFF.

The rearrangement uses TRBV5-4 and TRBJ2-1; TRBD2 might be the D (5 bases). CDR3 size: 12 residues. Trimming removed 4 bases from V and 5 bases from J, with 7 bases in between. Germline V gene data show CDR1 as SGHNT and CDR2 as YYREEE (reference sequence). CDR3 bases: TGTGCCAGCAGCGCCGGGGACAATGAGCAGTTCTTC. Translated, it gives CASSAGDNEQFF.

This clonotype appeared a single time. J is TRBJ1-1 and V is TRBV6-5, with D unresolved. Trimming left V 4 bases short and J 4 bases short, with 10 bases between. CDR1 is MNHEY and CDR2 is SVGAGI in the germline V gene. The CDR3 spans 13 residues. CDR3 residues: CASSWLKGTEAFF. DNA of the CDR3: TGTGCCAGCAGTTGGCTTAAGGGCACTGAAGCTTTCTTT.

The gene calls are TRBV7-9 and TRBJ2-7, with TRBD2 identical over 7 bases. CDR3 length equals 12 residues. Germline trimming cut 8 bases from V and 7 bases from J; bases unmatched to any gene: 8. Germline lookup yields CDR1 SEHNR and CDR2 FQNEAQ (reference sequence). CDR3 residues: CASHRGEGEQYF. The CDR3 DNA follows: TGTGCCAGCCACCGCGGGGAGGGAGAGCAGTACTTC.

The V and J genes are TRBV7-3 and TRBJ2-1; TRBD1 or TRBD2 may be the D gene (5 bases each). CDR1 is SGHTA, CDR2 FQGTGA, per germline. V lost 2 bases and J lost 7, with 15 bases in between. The CDR3 has 15 residues. The DNA of the CDR3 is TGTGCCAGCAGCTTACAGGCGGGCAGGGAGAATGAGCAGTTCTTC. Translated: CASSLQAGRENEQFF.

The V call is TRBV27, the J call TRBJ2-1, with 13 bases that match TRBD2. In germline, CDR1 is MNHEY, CDR2 SMNVEV (reference sequence). V dropped 4 bases and J dropped 7; count of bases not matched to a gene: 7. The CDR3 contains 16 residues. This CDR3 reads CASSSLGLAGVNEQFF. The CDR3 nucleotides read TGTGCCAGCAGTTCACTAGGACTAGCGGGGGTGAATGAGCAGTTCTTC.

This chain joins TRBV19 and TRBJ2-7; no clear D gene. V lost 6 bases and J 3 bases, leaving 12 bases between the germline ends. Looked up from germline, CDR1 is LNHDA and CDR2 is SQIVND (reference sequence). CDR3 length equals 13 residues. CDR3 sequence: CASSTGPSYEQYF. CDR3 coding DNA: TGTGCCAGTAGCACGGGCCCCAGCTACGAGCAGTACTTC.

The J gene is TRBJ1-2, the V gene TRBV4-1, with unresolved D. This CDR3 spans 14 amino acids. Trimming stripped 0 bases from V and 1 base from J, with 6 bases between. Germline CDR1 and CDR2: MGHRA and YSYEKL. The CDR3: CASSQEVNNYGYTF. DNA for the CDR3: TGCGCCAGCAGCCAAGAAGTCAATAACTATGGCTACACCTTC.

This chain joins TRBV4-1 and TRBJ1-1; D call uncertain. The V gene lost 8 bases and the J gene lost 6 bases, with 13 bases spanning the gap. Germline V gene data show CDR1 as MGHRA and CDR2 as YSYEKL. There are 12 residues in the CDR3. CDR3 DNA: TGCGCCAGCTCCCAAACTCGCTCTGAAGCTTTCTTT. Translated: CASSQTRSEAFF.

The rearrangement joins TRBV6-1 to TRBJ1-1; 7 bases line up with TRBD1. J lost 6 bases, V lost 4 bases, and 8 bases had no gene match. CDR3 size: 14 residues. Germline V gene data show CDR1 as MNHNS and CDR2 as SASEGT. For the CDR3, the DNA is TGTGCCAGCAGTGGGACAGGCTATCTCGCTGAAGCTTTCTTT. Protein product: CASSGTGYLAEAFF.

The chain employs TRBV29-1 and TRBJ2-7; 13 bases line up with TRBD2. J was trimmed by 1 base and V by 6 bases; bases with no gene match: 3. The CDR3 contains 14 residues. Germline V CDR1 and CDR2: SQVTM, ANQGSEA. For the CDR3, the DNA is TGCAGCGTGACTAGCGGGAGGCCGTCCTACGAGCAGTACTTC. Its translation: CSVTSGRPSYEQYF.

This chain connects TRBV25-1 to TRBJ1-1, with D possibly matching TRBD1 (6 bases). Germline CDR1 is MGHDK and CDR2 is SYGVNS. Trimming shortened V by 7 bases and J by 5 bases, and 20 bases separated the two germline ends. CDR3 length equals 15 residues. In nucleotides, the CDR3 is TGTGCCAGCACTGTAGGGCAGGGGCAGAAGACTGAAGCTTTCTTT. It is translated as CASTVGQGQKTEAFF.

This sequence joins TRBV9 and TRBJ2-5, with no clear D. V was clipped by 2 bases and J by 2 bases, with 25 bases between them. The CDR3 covers 19 residues. Germline CDR1 reads SGDLS; CDR2 reads YYNGEE. CDR3 amino acids: CASSVDPGGSRGVQETQYF. The CDR3 DNA follows: TGTGCCAGCAGCGTGGACCCCGGTGGATCGCGTGGAGTTCAAGAGACCCAGTACTTC.

CDR3 sequence: CASSLILGGAEAFF. The CDR3 DNA sequence: TGTGCCAGCAGTTTAATATTGGGCGGGGCTGAAGCTTTCTTT. The V call is TRBV27, the J call TRBJ1-1; D ambiguous. Germline V gives CDR1 MNHEY, CDR2 SMNVEV (reference sequence). Trimming took off 2 bases at V and 6 bases at J, with 13 bases between the two ends. The CDR3 has 14 residues.

The genes are TRBV4-1 and TRBJ2-6; TRBD1 is a possible D gene (6 bases). Germline V gene sequence: CDR1 MGHRA, CDR2 YSYEKL. The CDR3 is 18 residues long. Between the trimmed V and J ends, which lost 0 bases and 0 bases, there was a span of 12 bases. CDR3 in amino acids: CASSQEGALSSGANVLTF. The DNA of the CDR3 is TGCGCCAGCAGCCAAGAGGGGGCCCTTAGCTCTGGGGCCAACGTCCTGACTTTC.

This chain uses TRBV27 with TRBJ2-7; D not resolved. Trimming stripped 6 bases from V and 2 bases from J, with 11 bases between. Germline assignment: CDR1 MNHEY and CDR2 SMNVEV (reference sequence). This CDR3 has 13 amino acids. DNA for the CDR3: TGTGCCAGCAGCCCGGACGGTCCCTACGAGCAGTACTTC. It is translated as CASSPDGPYEQYF.

This clonotype showed up just a few times. This chain joins TRBV27 and TRBJ2-5; D is ambiguous. The CDR3 runs to 13 residues. Between the trimmed V and J ends, which lost 0 bases and 4 bases, there was a span of 6 bases. Germline assignment: CDR1 MNHEY and CDR2 SMNVEV (reference sequence). The CDR3 loop is CASSLSGRETQYF. The DNA of the CDR3 is TGTGCCAGCAGTTTATCTGGCCGAGAGACCCAGTACTTC.

This chain links TRBV3-1 with TRBJ2-4; TRBD1 matches at 8 bases. The V and J ends lost 2 bases and 0 bases, in that order; junction bases with no gene match: 9. The CDR3 has 18 residues. Germline V gives CDR1 LGHDT, CDR2 YNNKEL (reference sequence). In DNA, the CDR3 is TGTGCCAGCAGCCAAAGGGACAGGCCGGGACTAGCCAAAAACATTCAGTACTTC. Its protein is CASSQRDRPGLAKNIQYF.